This TCR beta chain was retrieved from a study of blood T cell repertoires in COVID-19. The overall study: Samples of COVID-19 (acute and convalescent) were obtained from the United States, Italy and Spain. Nucleic acid was either cDNA or gDNA, and it came from T cells, B-cell-depleted T cells, or PBMCs.

The CDR3 extends over 13 amino acids. Trimming removed 9 bases from V and 4 bases from J, with 13 bases in between. Authors' methods: Amplified reference gene primers provided the basis for estimating nucleated cell counts. The assay was immunoSEQ multiplex PCR, and TCRdb's table has in-frame clones only and misses some. V and J calls and clone size come straight from that table; D and trimming were deduced from the DNA. The table shows around 80,000 clones, with more than 60% occurring only once. This clone showed up just a few times. The chain has TRBV23-1 and TRBJ1-5; D is possibly TRBD1 (6 bases). TRBV23-1 carries the ORF label, with uncertain function. Sequenced: peripheral blood. The clonotype originates from an elderly woman with active or convalescent COVID-19. CDR3 DNA: TGCGCCAGTACCGAAGGGGGTAATCAGCCCCAGCATTTT. Translated: CASTEGGNQPQHF.